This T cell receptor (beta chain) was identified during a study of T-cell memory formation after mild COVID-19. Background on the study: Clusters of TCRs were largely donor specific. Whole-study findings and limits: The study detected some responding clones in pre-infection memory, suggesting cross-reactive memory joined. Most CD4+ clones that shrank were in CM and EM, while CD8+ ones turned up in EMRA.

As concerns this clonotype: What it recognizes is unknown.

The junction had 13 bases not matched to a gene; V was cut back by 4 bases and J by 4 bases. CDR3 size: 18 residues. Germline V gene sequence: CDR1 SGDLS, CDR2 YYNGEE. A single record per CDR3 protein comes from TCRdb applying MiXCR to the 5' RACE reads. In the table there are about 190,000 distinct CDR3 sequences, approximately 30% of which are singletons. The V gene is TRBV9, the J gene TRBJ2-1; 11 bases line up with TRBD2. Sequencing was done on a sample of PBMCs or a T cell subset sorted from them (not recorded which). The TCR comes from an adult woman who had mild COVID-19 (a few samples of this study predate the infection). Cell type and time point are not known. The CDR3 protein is CASSPSGTSGTQYNEQFF. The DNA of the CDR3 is TGTGCCAGCAGCCCCTCCGGGACTAGCGGAACCCAGTACAATGAGCAGTTCTTC.